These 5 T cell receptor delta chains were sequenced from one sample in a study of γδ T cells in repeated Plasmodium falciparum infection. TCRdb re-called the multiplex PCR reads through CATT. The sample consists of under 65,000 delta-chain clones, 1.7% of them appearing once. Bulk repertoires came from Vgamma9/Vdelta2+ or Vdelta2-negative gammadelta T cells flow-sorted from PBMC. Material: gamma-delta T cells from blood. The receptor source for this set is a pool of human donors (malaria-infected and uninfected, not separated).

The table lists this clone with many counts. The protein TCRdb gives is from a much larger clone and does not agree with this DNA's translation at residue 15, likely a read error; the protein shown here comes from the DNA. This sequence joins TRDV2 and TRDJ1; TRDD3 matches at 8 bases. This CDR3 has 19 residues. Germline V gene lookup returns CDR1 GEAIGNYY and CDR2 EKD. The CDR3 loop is CACDGVVGYELGLTNKLIF. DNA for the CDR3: TGTGCCTGTGATGGTGTGGTGGGATACGAACTGGGTCTCACCAATAAACTCATCTTT.

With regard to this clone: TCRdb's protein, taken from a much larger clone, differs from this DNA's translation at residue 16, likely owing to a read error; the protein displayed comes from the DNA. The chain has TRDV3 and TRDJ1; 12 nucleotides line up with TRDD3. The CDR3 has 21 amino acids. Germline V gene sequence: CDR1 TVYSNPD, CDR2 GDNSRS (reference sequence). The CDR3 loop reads CAFPGTPPWIWGIRGADKLIF. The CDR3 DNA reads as TGTGCTTTCCCAGGAACCCCCCCGTGGATCTGGGGGATACGGGGAGCCGATAAACTCATCTTT.

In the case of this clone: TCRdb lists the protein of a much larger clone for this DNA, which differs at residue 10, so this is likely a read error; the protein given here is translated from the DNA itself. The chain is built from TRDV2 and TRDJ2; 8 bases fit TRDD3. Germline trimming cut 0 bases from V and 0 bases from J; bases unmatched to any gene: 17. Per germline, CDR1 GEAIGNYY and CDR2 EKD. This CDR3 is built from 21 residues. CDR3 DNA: TGTGCCTGTGACACCGGTACGGTAGCGCACTGGGGGGGCCCTTTGACAGCACAACTCTTCTTT. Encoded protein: CACDTGTVAHWGGPLTAQLFF.

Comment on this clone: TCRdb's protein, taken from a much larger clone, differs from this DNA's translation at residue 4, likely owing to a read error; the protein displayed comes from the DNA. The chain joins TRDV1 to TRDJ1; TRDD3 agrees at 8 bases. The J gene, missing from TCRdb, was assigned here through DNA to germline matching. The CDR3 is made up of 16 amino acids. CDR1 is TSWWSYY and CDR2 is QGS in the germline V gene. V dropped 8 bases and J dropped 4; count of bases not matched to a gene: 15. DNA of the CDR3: TGTGCTCTTAGTAGGGCTACTCTGGGGGACAACGATAAACTCATCTTT. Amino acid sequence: CALSRATLGDNDKLIF.

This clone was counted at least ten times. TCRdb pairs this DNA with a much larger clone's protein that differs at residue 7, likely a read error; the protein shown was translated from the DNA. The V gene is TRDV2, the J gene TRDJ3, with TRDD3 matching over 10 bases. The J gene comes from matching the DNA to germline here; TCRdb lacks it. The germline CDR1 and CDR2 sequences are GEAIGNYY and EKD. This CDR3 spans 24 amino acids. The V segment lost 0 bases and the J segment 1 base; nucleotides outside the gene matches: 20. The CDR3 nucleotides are TGTGCCTGTGACACCATCGGTTCCCGTACTGGGGGATCAGGGCCTTCCTGGGACACCCGACAGATGTTTTTC. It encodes CACDTIGSRTGGSGPSWDTRQMFF.